This T cell receptor beta chain comes out of a study of blood T cells in healthy people across ages. A second PCR of roughly 6 to 12 cycles used a sample-barcoded 5' primer and a J-beta primer mix. Every cDNA molecule carried a tag from a template-switch adaptor bearing 12 random nucleotides. Per sample, CDR3-containing paired-end reads numbered at least 2.5 million. Each CDR3 protein gets one entry after TCRdb re-called the 5' RACE reads with MiXCR. The repertoire has roughly 680,000 distinct CDR3 sequences, 45% to 60% of them found once; the top ten carry about 13%. CDR1 and CDR2 (germline): SEHNR, FQNEAQ (reference sequence). The CDR3 has 16 residues. After removal of 1 base from V and 5 bases from J, the junction contained 9 bases not matched to a gene. This clonotype was counted many times. In terms of origin and age, donors were healthy Caucasian individuals from Russia aged 6 to 90.

Material for sequencing was blood. The gene calls are TRBV7-9 and TRBJ2-5; 8 positions agree with TRBD1. The sequence derives from a woman older than 75 in good health. The CDR3 sequence: CASSLGRQGLFETQYF. The CDR3 DNA is TGTGCCAGCAGCTTAGGCAGACAGGGGCTTTTCGAGACCCAGTACTTC.